The clone carrying this T cell receptor beta chain is medium-sized in the sample. This entry is derived from a study of immune characterization of retroperitoneal liposarcoma. The V gene end was trimmed by 3 bases and the J gene end by 5 bases; junction bases not matched to a gene: 4. CDR1 SGHVS and CDR2 FQNEAQ come from the germline V gene. There are 14 residues in the CDR3. TCRdb re-analysed the PCR reads in MiXCR, keeping a single row per CDR3 protein. The sample has 9,000 to 13,000 distinct CDR3 sequences, 27% seen once. The receptor's source is a male donor with retroperitoneal liposarcoma. This rearrangement joins TRBV7-8 to TRBJ1-1; 9 bases match TRBD1. Sample: tumor tissue. CDR3 in DNA: TGTGCCAGCAGCTTGGGACAGGGAAGAACTGAAGCTTTCTTT. It yields the protein CASSLGQGRTEAFF.